This is a list of T cell receptor beta chains from one sample in a study of a mutant IDH1 vaccine in newly diagnosed glioma. Antigens for these TCRs are unknown. Profiling relied on immunoSEQ multiplex PCR, and the TCRdb table lists in-frame clones only, not all of them. The sample consists of about 60,000 clones, less than 85% of them appearing once. This sample comprised PBMCs, obtained from a glioma patient whose treatment included an IDH1 peptide vaccine. The origin of the receptors is a man aged 25 to 45 with glioma. The CDR3 runs from the conserved cysteine through the conserved F or W. Fields, in order: CDR3 DNA, CDR3 protein, clone size, J gene, V gene, D gene. The D gene is left open where the match is weak. Size values are once, few and many counts, or a class for expanded clones, and some rows have none.

DNA: TGTGCCAGCAGATCAGGACAGGGCCCCTCCTACGAGCAGTACTTC
CDR3: CASRSGQGPSYEQYF
size: NA
J: TRBJ2-7
V: TRBV7-6
D: TRBD1

DNA: TGTGCCAGCAGCGCCTCCTACGAGCAGTACTTC
CDR3: CASSASYEQYF
size: NA
J: TRBJ2-7
V: TRBV9
D: NA

DNA: TGTGCCAGCAGCCTACAGGGGGATACTGAAGCTTTCTTT
CDR3: CASSLQGDTEAFF
size: NA
J: TRBJ1-1
V: TRBV7-3
D: TRBD1

DNA: TGTGCCAGCAGCTATCCGACAGGGAAGAATGAGCAGTTCTTC
CDR3: CASSYPTGKNEQFF
size: NA
J: TRBJ2-1
V: TRBV7-9
D: TRBD1

DNA: TGTGCCAGCTCAAAGGGGACAGAAACTAACTATGGCTACACCTTC
CDR3: CASSKGTETNYGYTF
size: once
J: TRBJ1-2
V: TRBV18
D: TRBD1

DNA: TGTGCCAGCAGGACAGCCAACTATGGCTACACCTTC
CDR3: CASRTANYGYTF
size: NA
J: TRBJ1-2
V: TRBV28
D: NA

DNA: TGCGCCAGCAGCCAAGGACTACGCCTGAACACTGAAGCTTTCTTT
CDR3: CASSQGLRLNTEAFF
size: NA
J: TRBJ1-1
V: TRBV5-4
D: NA

DNA: TGTGCCAGCAGTTTCGTCGGGGTCACCTACGAGCAGTACTTC
CDR3: CASSFVGVTYEQYF
size: NA
J: TRBJ2-7
V: TRBV28
D: NA

DNA: TGCGCCAGCAGCCAAGATTGGAGGGTTGGAAACACCATATATTTT
CDR3: CASSQDWRVGNTIYF
size: NA
J: TRBJ1-3
V: TRBV4-3
D: NA

DNA: TGTGCCTGGAGTTATAGGGAGCTTAAGCCCCAGCATTTT
CDR3: CAWSYRELKPQHF
size: NA
J: TRBJ1-5
V: TRBV30
D: NA

DNA: TGTGCCAGCAGCCAAGATACAAGCATTCAGTACTTC
CDR3: CASSQDTSIQYF
size: NA
J: TRBJ2-4
V: TRBV4-2
D: NA

DNA: TGCGCCAGCAGCCGGGGAGGGGCAGGGACAGGCACTGAAGCTTTCTTT
CDR3: CASSRGGAGTGTEAFF
size: NA
J: TRBJ1-1
V: TRBV5-1
D: TRBD1

DNA: TGCAGCGGAAAGGGACCCTCGGGCACCGGGGAGCTGTTTTTT
CDR3: CSGKGPSGTGELFF
size: NA
J: TRBJ2-2
V: TRBV29-1
D: NA

DNA: TGTGCCAGCACTCGGGGTTTCAATGAGCAGTTCTTC
CDR3: CASTRGFNEQFF
size: NA
J: TRBJ2-1
V: TRBV2
D: NA

DNA: TGTGCCAGCAGCTTGGGCGGAATCACAGATACGCAGTATTTT
CDR3: CASSLGGITDTQYF
size: NA
J: TRBJ2-3
V: TRBV7-9
D: NA

DNA: TGTGCCAGCAGCTTGGACAGAGGAGGAAACACCATATATTTT
CDR3: CASSLDRGGNTIYF
size: NA
J: TRBJ1-3
V: TRBV5-6
D: NA

DNA: TGTGCCAGCAGTTTAGCCCCCGGGGTTGGCTACACCTTC
CDR3: CASSLAPGVGYTF
size: NA
J: TRBJ1-2
V: TRBV27
D: NA

DNA: TGTGCCAGCAGGGGACTGCCCAGGAACACTGAAGCTTTCTTT
CDR3: CASRGLPRNTEAFF
size: once
J: TRBJ1-1
V: TRBV28
D: NA

DNA: TGTGCCAGCAGTCTTCTCACAGATACGCAGTATTTT
CDR3: CASSLLTDTQYF
size: NA
J: TRBJ2-3
V: TRBV28
D: NA

DNA: TGTGCCAGCAGGGACAGGGGTGGCACTGAAGCTTTCTTT
CDR3: CASRDRGGTEAFF
size: few
J: TRBJ1-1
V: TRBV19
D: TRBD1

DNA: TGTGCCAGCAGCCGTACGCGGGACACGGATACGCAGTATTTT
CDR3: CASSRTRDTDTQYF
size: NA
J: TRBJ2-3
V: TRBV7-9
D: NA

DNA: TGTGCCAGCAGCCCCGAGGTAACTAGCGGGGGGAGCACAGATACGCAGTATTTT
CDR3: CASSPEVTSGGSTDTQYF
size: NA
J: TRBJ2-3
V: TRBV7-2
D: TRBD2

DNA: TGTGCCAGCAGCTTGGTCGGGACCAGGGGGCAGTACTTC
CDR3: CASSLVGTRGQYF
size: NA
J: TRBJ2-7
V: TRBV5-6
D: NA

DNA: TGTGCCAGCAGCGGGGGTAGGAGCGAGCAGTACTTC
CDR3: CASSGGRSEQYF
size: NA
J: TRBJ2-7
V: TRBV11-2
D: NA

DNA: TGCGCCAGCAGCGCCAGGACGGCGAACACCGGGGAGCTGTTTTTT
CDR3: CASSARTANTGELFF
size: NA
J: TRBJ2-2
V: TRBV5-1
D: NA

DNA: TGTGCCAGCAGACCACGGGATCAAGAGACCCAGTACTTC
CDR3: CASRPRDQETQYF
size: NA
J: TRBJ2-5
V: TRBV2
D: NA

DNA: TGTGCCGTGGGGGGGGTTAGCAATCAGCCCCAGCATTTT
CDR3: CAVGGVSNQPQHF
size: NA
J: TRBJ1-5
V: TRBV28
D: NA

DNA: TGTGCCAGCAGCGTAGGGAGTACAGATCGGAAGAGCCTGACTTTC
CDR3: CASSVGSTDRKSLTF
size: few
J: TRBJ2-6
V: TRBV7-9
D: NA

DNA: TGTGCCAGCAGCCGAGATACGCAGTATTTT
CDR3: CASSRDTQYF
size: NA
J: TRBJ2-3
V: TRBV14
D: NA

DNA: TGTGCCAGCAGCGTAGGATTGGCTGATTATGGCTACACCTTC
CDR3: CASSVGLADYGYTF
size: NA
J: TRBJ1-2
V: TRBV9
D: NA

DNA: TGTGCCAGCAGCCAAGACGGCCGAGACAATGAGCAGTTCTTC
CDR3: CASSQDGRDNEQFF
size: NA
J: TRBJ2-1
V: TRBV4-2
D: NA

DNA: TGTGCCAGCAGCTTGTCGGCCAGGGGAGGCGCGCCGTATGGCTACACCTTC
CDR3: CASSLSARGGAPYGYTF
size: once
J: TRBJ1-2
V: TRBV5-5
D: NA

DNA: TGTGCCAGCAGCTATACCTGGGGCGAGCAGTACTTC
CDR3: CASSYTWGEQYF
size: NA
J: TRBJ2-7
V: TRBV7-2
D: NA

DNA: TGTGCCAGCACCCTTGGGGGGGCGGGCTATGGCTACACCTTC
CDR3: CASTLGGAGYGYTF
size: NA
J: TRBJ1-2
V: TRBV4-2
D: NA

DNA: TGTGCCAGCAGTACCCTCCCAGGGAACTATGGCTACACCTTC
CDR3: CASSTLPGNYGYTF
size: NA
J: TRBJ1-2
V: TRBV6-1
D: NA

DNA: TGTGCCAGCAGCTTCCCGAGGGCAGGCTTGAACACTGAAGCTTTCTTT
CDR3: CASSFPRAGLNTEAFF
size: NA
J: TRBJ1-1
V: TRBV11-2
D: NA